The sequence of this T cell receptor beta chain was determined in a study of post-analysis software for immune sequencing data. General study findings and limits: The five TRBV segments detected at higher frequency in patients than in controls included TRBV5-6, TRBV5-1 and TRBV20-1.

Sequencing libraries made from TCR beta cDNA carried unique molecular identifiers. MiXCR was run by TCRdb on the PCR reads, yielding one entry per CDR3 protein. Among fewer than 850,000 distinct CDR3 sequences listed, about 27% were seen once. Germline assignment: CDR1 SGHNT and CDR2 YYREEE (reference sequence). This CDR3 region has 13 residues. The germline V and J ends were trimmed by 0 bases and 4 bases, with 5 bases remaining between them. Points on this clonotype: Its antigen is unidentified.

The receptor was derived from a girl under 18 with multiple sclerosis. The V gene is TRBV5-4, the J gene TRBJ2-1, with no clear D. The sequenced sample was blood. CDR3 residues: CASSLVEYNEQFF. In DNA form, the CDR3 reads TGTGCCAGCAGCTTGGTTGAGTACAATGAGCAGTTCTTC.